One sample yielded the 10 T cell receptor beta chains listed below, sequenced in a study of tissue T cells after allogeneic stem cell transplantation. Using immunoSEQ multiplex PCR, the repertoire was profiled, and TCRdb retains in-frame clones only, with some absent. The sample has thousands of clones, roughly half seen once; the top ten hold 3% to 4.5%. As to time point: mouse harvest day 7 after allogeneic transplant. Mouse grafts combined 10^7 T-cell-depleted bone marrow cells with 10^6 splenic CD5+ T cells. Material for sequencing was gut tissue. Source of these receptors: a female BALB/c mouse given C57BL/6 T cells with graft-versus-host disease after an allogeneic hematopoietic cell transplant.

The sample holds a few counts of this clone. Gene names are mouse gene names. The sequence runs out 1 residue before the end of the CDR3; the remainder is reconstructed from the germline J gene. The V call is TRBV19, the J call TRBJ1-1; D may be TRBD1 (5 bases). This CDR3 has 13 amino acids. V was shortened by 5 bases and J by 0 bases, with 8 bases between the two germline ends. Germline V CDR1 and CDR2: FNHDT, SITEND (reference sequence). CDR3 loop: CASRRQTNTEVFF. CDR3 DNA (partial): TGTGCCAGCAGACGACAGACAAACACAGAAGTCTTC.

In regard to this clone: Any gene name here is a mouse gene name. The CDR3 bases that were read are TGTGCTAGCAGTTTATCGGGACAGGGGTTCACAGAAGTCTTC. Protein product: CASSLSGQGFTEVF. The full-length CDR3 reads as CASSLSGQGFTEVFF. This chain connects TRBV29 to TRBJ1-1; 10 bases fit TRBD1. The CDR3 end lies 1 residue beyond the end of the read and is filled in from the germline J gene. Germline V CDR1 and CDR2: MSHET, SYDVDS. The CDR3 contains 15 residues. The ends lost 0 bases at V and 4 bases at J; junction bases unmatched: 2.

This clone is medium-sized. The gene names given are mouse names. The read ends 1 residue before the CDR3 terminus; that terminus is restored from the germline J gene. This sequence joins TRBV3 and TRBJ2-7, with 10 nucleotides matching TRBD2. The CDR3 runs 14 residues. The V and J ends lost 0 bases and 4 bases, in that order; junction bases with no gene match: 0. Germline CDR1 is SNHLY and CDR2 is FYNGKV (reference sequence). Partial CDR3 DNA: TGTGCCAGCAGCTTAGCGGACTGGGGGTATGAACAGTAC. Translated, it gives CASSLADWGYEQY. The CDR3, in full, reads CASSLADWGYEQYF.

As regards this clone: The genes are named according to mouse. The read stops 1 residue short of the end of the CDR3; the missing end is completed from the germline J gene. The chain links TRBV15 to TRBJ2-5; 8 positions match TRBD2. CDR1 SGHND and CDR2 FRSKSL come from the germline V gene. Trimming at V came to 4 bases and at J to 7 bases, leaving 4 bases not matched to a gene. CDR3 size: 13 residues. The part of the CDR3 DNA that was read is TGTGCCAGCAGTTCTGGGGGGAGGAACACCCAGTAC. Its translation is CASSSGGRNTQY. The entire CDR3 protein reads CASSSGGRNTQYF.

Only a few counts were recorded for this clone. Genes and germline come from the mouse. The observed sequence ends 1 residue before the CDR3 terminus, with the missing tail filled in from the germline J gene. This chain connects TRBV5 to TRBJ2-7; D gene ambiguous. Germline V CDR1 and CDR2: LGHNA, YNLKQL (reference sequence). CDR3 size: 13 residues. V dropped 0 bases and J dropped 4 bases, with 7 bases sitting between them. CDR3 protein: CASSQDNKYEQYF. The covered CDR3 bases are TGTGCCAGCAGCCAAGATAACAAATATGAACAGTAC.

By share of the sample, this clone is medium-sized. Gene labels here are mouse ones. The CDR3 is cut off 1 residue early in the read; its end comes from the germline J gene. This chain uses TRBV2 with TRBJ1-4; D remains unclear. Looked up from germline, CDR1 is LGHNA and CDR2 is YSYQKL. V lost 0 bases to trimming and J lost 0 bases, with 5 bases between them. The length of the CDR3 is 15 residues. The CDR3 loop is CASSQDPVSNERLFF. The DNA read from the CDR3 is TGTGCCAGCAGCCAAGACCCGGTTTCCAACGAAAGATTATTT.

Notes on this clone: Each gene name is a mouse one. The read finishes 1 residue shy of the CDR3 end, and the germline J gene is used to complete it. Other DNA sequences in the same sample also yield this CDR3. V gene TRBV29 combines with J gene TRBJ1-1; D possibly corresponds to TRBD1 (6 bases). CDR3 length: 13 amino acids. Looked up from germline, CDR1 is MSHET and CDR2 is SYDVDS. CDR3 amino acids: CASGRGAGTEVFF. Incomplete CDR3 DNA: TGTGCCAGCGGAAGGGGGGCCGGCACAGAAGTCTTC.

As for this clone: Gene names denote mouse genes. The sequence runs out 1 residue before the end of the CDR3; the remainder is reconstructed from the germline J gene. The chain carries TRBV3 and TRBJ2-7; 10 bases match TRBD2. This CDR3 has 15 amino acids. The germline V gene encodes CDR1 SNHLY and CDR2 FYNGKV (reference sequence). Trimming at V came to 5 bases and at J to 0 bases, leaving 4 bases not matched to a gene. Partial CDR3 DNA: TGTGCCAGCAGCCCACTGGGGGGGAGCTCCTATGAACAGTAC. Translated, it gives CASSPLGGSSYEQY. The full CDR3 protein reads CASSPLGGSSYEQYF.

This clone was seen a handful of times. The gene names given are mouse names. The read is 1 residue too short to cover the CDR3 end, so that end is filled in from the germline J gene. The V and J genes are TRBV29 and TRBJ1-3; no firm D call. The CDR3 totals 13 residues. Per the germline V gene, CDR1 is MSHET and CDR2 is SYDVDS. V lost 4 bases and J 0 bases, leaving 4 bases between the germline ends. The CDR3 spells CASSSGSGNTLYF. The part of the CDR3 DNA that was read is TGTGCTAGCAGTTCAGGTTCTGGAAATACGCTCTAT.

About this clone itself: These gene names are mouse names. The read finishes 1 residue shy of the CDR3 end, and the germline J gene is used to complete it. This chain joins TRBV31 and TRBJ2-7, with 11 bases identical to TRBD1. Germline V gene sequence: CDR1 GKSSPN, CDR2 SITVG. J lost 3 bases, V lost 1 base, and 5 bases had no gene match. The CDR3 is 15 amino acids. The part of the CDR3 DNA that was read is TGTGCCTGGAGTCCACCGGGACAGGGGGGCTATGAACAGTAC. Its translation: CAWSPPGQGGYEQY. The entire CDR3 sequence reads CAWSPPGQGGYEQYF.